A single sample is the source of the 32 T cell receptor beta chains below, sequenced in a study of glioma-infiltrating T cells after dendritic cell vaccination. Time point specified: after dendritic cell vaccination, including at tumor progression/relapse. Assay: immunoSEQ multiplex PCR; the TCRdb copy retains only in-frame clones and omits some. The sample holds more than 70,000 clones, roughly 84% seen once. The sequences come from blood, collected after dendritic cell vaccination. Every receptor here comes from a human donor with glioblastoma.

The CDR3 region has the DNA TGTGCCAGCAGGACAGGGGGCAGGAACACTGAAGCTTTCTTT. Protein: CASRTGGRNTEAFF. J is TRBJ1-1 and V is TRBV28, with 10 positions matching TRBD1. Looked up from germline, CDR1 is MDHEN and CDR2 is SYDVKM. Trimming removed 6 bases from V and 1 base from J; junction bases left unmatched: 2. This CDR3 is built from 14 residues.

This chain links TRBV18 with TRBJ2-7; the match to TRBD2 covers 10 bases. The CDR3 length is 14 residues. The ends lost 6 bases at V and 1 base at J; junction bases unmatched: 3. CDR1 is KGHSH, CDR2 LQKENI, per germline. This CDR3 reads CASSGTSASYEQYF. CDR3 in DNA: TGTGCCAGCTCCGGGACTAGCGCTTCCTACGAGCAGTACTTC. The full variable domain, completed using reference TRBV18 and TRBJ2-7, is NAGVMQNPRHLVRRRGQEARLRCSPMKGHSHVYWYRQLPEEGLKFMVYLQKENIIDESGMPKERFSAEFPKEGPSILRIQQVVRGDSAAYFCASSGTSASYEQYFGPGTRLTVT.

In this sample, this clone turned up a few times. The chain recombines TRBV7-2 with TRBJ1-5, with TRBD1 as a possible D gene (6 bases). The CDR3 runs 14 residues. V was shortened by 6 bases and J by 3 bases, with 12 bases between the two germline ends. The V gene's germline CDR1 is SGHTA and CDR2 FQGNSA. The CDR3 DNA is TGTGCCAGCAGGAGGGGGGGCGTCAATCAGCCCCAGCATTTT. This encodes CASRRGGVNQPQHF. Full variable domain (rest looked up from reference TRBV7-2 and TRBJ1-5): GAGVSQSPSNKVTEKGKDVELRCDPISGHTALYWYRQSLGQGLEFLIYFQGNSAPDKSGLPSDRFSAERTGGSVSTLTIQRTQQEDSAVYLCASRRGGVNQPQHFGDGTRLSIL.

The chain's CDR3 is CASSVGEGYTF. The DNA for the CDR3 is TGTGCCAGCAGCGTAGGGGAGGGCTACACCTTC. V is TRBV9 and J is TRBJ1-2; D remains unclear. The length of the CDR3 is 11 residues. V was clipped by 0 bases and J by 8 bases, with 5 bases between them. The germline CDR1 and CDR2 sequences are SGDLS and YYNGEE.

The V gene is TRBV5-1, the J gene TRBJ1-1; 7 bases match TRBD1. This CDR3 is built from 14 residues. The germline CDR1 and CDR2 sequences are SGHRS and YFSETQ. Trimming took 0 bases from V and 6 from J; bases not matched to a gene: 5. In nucleotides, the CDR3 is TGCGCCAGCAGCTTGGGGGCAGGGGGATCTGAAGCTTTCTTT. It translates to CASSLGAGGSEAFF.

V is TRBV2 and J is TRBJ2-2; perhaps TRBD2 as D (5 bases). The CDR3 is 14 residues long. Germline CDR1 SNHLY, CDR2 FYNNEI. Trimming cost V 8 bases and J 1 base, with 11 bases left between them. The CDR3 DNA follows: TGTGCCAGCCGGGATCCCCGGAACACCGGGGAGCTGTTTTTT. The encoded protein is CASRDPRNTGELFF.

The rearrangement links TRBV29-1 to TRBJ1-1; possibly TRBD1 for D (6 bases). Germline lookup yields CDR1 SQVTM and CDR2 ANQGSEA. V lost 3 bases, J lost 5 bases, and 13 bases lay in between. The CDR3 is 13 amino acids. The CDR3 DNA sequence: TGCAGCGTTGATCTGGGGGCTGGGACTGAAGCTTTCTTT. It specifies CSVDLGAGTEAFF.

V and J are TRBV6-5 and TRBJ2-1; 8 nucleotides align to TRBD2. Germline assignment: CDR1 MNHEY and CDR2 SVGAGI. CDR3 length equals 14 residues. V lost 1 base, J lost 9 bases, and 5 bases stayed unmatched. CDR3 nucleotide sequence: TGTGCCAGCAGTTACTTCGGGGGGGATGGTGAGCAGTTCTTC. This sequence encodes CASSYFGGDGEQFF.

This clone was seen a few times. V and J are TRBV10-3 and TRBJ1-6; possible D gene TRBD1, 5 bases. V gave up 6 bases and J gave up 9 bases, with 12 bases separating them. Per the germline V gene, CDR1 is ENHRY and CDR2 is SYGVKD. The CDR3 has 13 residues. CDR3 sequence: CAIRDMTGSPLHF. The CDR3 DNA follows: TGTGCCATCAGGGACATGACCGGTTCACCCCTCCACTTT.

This clone was counted only a few times. The CDR3 region has the DNA TGTGCCAGCAGTTCTACAGGCCCTATCTACGAGCAGTACTTC. It is translated as CASSSTGPIYEQYF. The chain is built from TRBV6-5 and TRBJ2-7; D might be TRBD1 (5 bases). The CDR3 length is 14 residues. The germline CDR1 and CDR2 sequences are MNHEY and SVGAGI. V lost 4 bases, J lost 3 bases, and 13 bases lay in between.

This rearrangement joins TRBV4-1 to TRBJ1-1, with no clear D. Germline CDR1 is MGHRA and CDR2 is YSYEKL. CDR3 length equals 14 residues. V lost 1 base, J lost 5 bases, and 11 bases lay in between. The CDR3 is CASSQVRGRTEAFF. The CDR3 DNA reads TGCGCCAGCAGCCAAGTTCGCGGTAGAACTGAAGCTTTCTTT.

Only a few counts were recorded for this clone. This chain connects TRBV2 to TRBJ1-4; 7 bases are shared with TRBD1. CDR1 SNHLY and CDR2 FYNNEI come from the germline V gene. Germline trimming cut 6 bases from V and 8 bases from J; bases unmatched to any gene: 6. This CDR3 has 13 amino acids. CDR3 amino acids: CASRLRGVEKLFF. The DNA for the CDR3 is TGTGCCAGCAGACTCAGGGGGGTCGAAAAACTGTTTTTT.

The genes are TRBV25-1 and TRBJ2-4; 7 nucleotides align to TRBD2. The length of the CDR3 is 15 residues. V dropped 2 bases and J dropped 2; count of bases not matched to a gene: 3. Germline CDR1 reads MGHDK; CDR2 reads SYGVNS. CDR3 sequence: CASSEGRGPKNIQYF. The CDR3 nucleotides read TGTGCCAGCAGTGAAGGGAGGGGCCCCAAAAACATTCAGTACTTC.

This clone has just one count. The rearrangement uses TRBV5-1 and TRBJ2-1; 11 bases line up with TRBD2. CDR3 length equals 16 residues. The germline V gene has CDR1 SGHRS and CDR2 YFSETQ. With 4 bases clipped from V and 5 bases from J, the junction kept 8 bases outside the gene matches. The CDR3 sequence: CASSTLTSGGNNEQFF. The CDR3 nucleotides read TGCGCCAGCAGCACTCTCACTAGCGGGGGAAACAATGAGCAGTTCTTC.

The V and J genes are TRBV5-1 and TRBJ2-5; a weak D match, TRBD2 (6 bases). The CDR3 length is 13 residues. Germline V lookup: CDR1 SGHRS, CDR2 YFSETQ. The V end was cut by 0 bases, the J end by 5 bases, with 8 bases between. CDR3 sequence reads: CASSLGGDETQYF. The DNA for the CDR3 is TGCGCCAGCAGCTTGGGGGGGGATGAGACCCAGTACTTC.

The chain employs TRBV7-6 and TRBJ2-3; 10 bases fit TRBD2. Losses at the gene ends were 4 bases for V and 4 bases for J; bases not matched to a gene: 8. CDR3 length: 16 residues. CDR1 SGHVS and CDR2 FNYEAQ come from the germline V gene. CDR3 sequence: CASSSGAGGPPDTQYF. CDR3 DNA sequence: TGTGCCAGCAGCTCCGGAGCGGGAGGGCCCCCAGATACGCAGTATTTT. Complete variable domain (other parts from reference TRBV7-6 and TRBJ2-3): GAGVSQSPRYKVTKRGQDVALRCDPISGHVSLYWYRQALGQGPEFLTYFNYEAQQDKSGLPNDRFSAERPEGSISTLTIQRTEQRDSAMYRCASSSGAGGPPDTQYFGPGTRLTVL.

The CDR3, as DNA: TGTGCCAGCAGCGCCGGGACTAGCGGGACCTACGAGCAGTACTTC. Its translation: CASSAGTSGTYEQYF. The chain links TRBV5-4 to TRBJ2-7; TRBD2 aligns across 13 bases. The CDR3 is made up of 15 amino acids. The germline CDR1 and CDR2 sequences are SGHNT and YYREEE (reference sequence). V lost 4 bases and J lost 2; bases outside the gene matches: 3.

The chain is built from TRBV5-1 and TRBJ1-3; weak D call: TRBD1 (6 bases). The CDR3 totals 14 residues. Trimming left V 4 bases short and J 3 bases short, with 11 bases between. The germline V gene encodes CDR1 SGHRS and CDR2 YFSETQ. The CDR3 protein is CASSPQGDGNTIYF. Here the CDR3 DNA reads TGCGCCAGCAGCCCACAGGGAGATGGAAACACCATATATTTT.

V and J are TRBV10-1 and TRBJ2-6; the D gene is possibly TRBD2 (7 bases). CDR3 size: 15 residues. Trimming pared 3 bases from V and 2 bases from J, leaving 8 bases between. CDR1 is WNHNN and CDR2 is SYGVQD in the germline V gene (reference sequence). In DNA, the CDR3 is TGCGCCAGCAGTGAAGGGGGGGCTGGGGCCAACGTCCTGACTTTC. Translating it yields CASSEGGAGANVLTF.

The chain has TRBV6-1 and TRBJ2-1; 16 positions agree with TRBD2. Germline CDR1 and CDR2: MNHNS and SASEGT. The CDR3 spans 14 residues. J was trimmed by 9 bases and V by 10 bases; bases with no gene match: 6. CDR3 loop: CATRGLAGGIEQFF. The CDR3 nucleotides read TGTGCCACCAGGGGACTAGCGGGGGGGATTGAGCAGTTCTTC.

The chain links TRBV7-2 to TRBJ1-5; D possibly corresponds to TRBD1 (6 bases). The V end was cut by 5 bases, the J end by 2 bases, with 10 bases between. Germline loops: CDR1 SGHTA, CDR2 FQGNSA. This CDR3 comprises 14 residues. CDR3 sequence reads: CASSPRQGNQPQHF. The CDR3, as DNA: TGTGCCAGCAGCCCGAGACAGGGCAATCAGCCCCAGCATTTT. Drawing the rest from reference TRBV7-2 and TRBJ1-5, the complete variable domain is GAGVSQSPSNKVTEKGKDVELRCDPISGHTALYWYRQSLGQGLEFLIYFQGNSAPDKSGLPSDRFSAERTGGSVSTLTIQRTQQEDSAVYLCASSPRQGNQPQHFGDGTRLSIL.

This chain uses TRBV4-1 with TRBJ2-2, with TRBD1 matching over 9 bases. This CDR3 region has 17 residues. Germline loops: CDR1 MGHRA, CDR2 YSYEKL. The J segment lost 4 bases and the V segment lost 4 bases, leaving 10 bases of the junction unmatched. The CDR3: CASSLPPGQGTTGELFF. The DNA of the CDR3 is TGCGCCAGCAGCCTCCCCCCGGGACAGGGAACCACCGGGGAGCTGTTTTTT.

This clone was detected once. The CDR3 loop is CASSLLTGSNQPQHF. The CDR3 coding sequence is TGTGCCAGCAGCTTATTGACAGGGAGCAATCAGCCCCAGCATTTT. V and J are TRBV7-2 and TRBJ1-5; 7 bases are shared with TRBD1. CDR1 is SGHTA and CDR2 is FQGNSA in the germline V gene. With V trimmed by 2 bases and J by 1 base, 2 bases remained unmatched. The CDR3 has 15 residues.

The rearrangement links TRBV19 to TRBJ1-5; 8 bases match TRBD1. The CDR3 is 15 residues long. Germline assignment: CDR1 LNHDA and CDR2 SQIVND (reference sequence). J was trimmed by 6 bases and V by 6 bases; bases with no gene match: 10. CDR3 DNA sequence: TGTGCCAGTAGCTTAACAGGGGGTTGGAGTCAGCCCCAGCATTTT. Amino acid sequence: CASSLTGGWSQPQHF.

A remark on this clone: The sample carries other DNA sequences with the same CDR3. This chain connects TRBV20-1 to TRBJ1-2; D is ambiguous. There are 11 residues in the CDR3. Germline CDR1 is DFQATT and CDR2 is SNEGSKA (reference sequence). V shed 3 bases and J shed 8 bases, with 10 bases lying between them. CDR3 DNA: TGCAGTGCTAGTCGCGGGGAAGGCTACACCTTC. Residues: CSASRGEGYTF.

This clone was seen only a few times. The chain has TRBV6-6 and TRBJ2-7, with a tentative D call TRBD1 (5 bases). The CDR3 length is 13 residues. Trimming took 6 bases from V and 1 from J, leaving 10 bases between them. Germline CDR1 MNHNY, CDR2 SVGAGI (reference sequence). CDR3 residues: CASRSRVSYEQYF. CDR3 bases: TGTGCCAGCAGGAGCAGGGTTTCCTACGAGCAGTACTTC.

V usage is TRBV6-1 and J usage is TRBJ2-1; 11 nucleotides line up with TRBD2. Per the germline V gene, CDR1 is MNHNS and CDR2 is SASEGT. With V trimmed by 2 bases and J by 4 bases, 1 base remained unmatched. The CDR3 sequence is 15 residues long. Here the CDR3 reads CASSEPSGGYNEQFF. DNA for the CDR3: TGTGCCAGCAGTGAACCTAGCGGGGGGTACAATGAGCAGTTCTTC.

The chain is built from TRBV6-1 and TRBJ1-4; TRBD1 might be the D (5 bases). CDR1 is MNHNS, CDR2 SASEGT, per germline. V dropped 7 bases and J dropped 8 bases, with 17 bases sitting between them. This CDR3 has 14 residues. In DNA form, the CDR3 reads TGTGCCAGCAACGATGGAGGGGCAGGGGAAAAACTGTTTTTT. Translated: CASNDGGAGEKLFF.

The chain has TRBV5-1 and TRBJ2-7; TRBD1 matches at 9 bases. V was clipped by 3 bases and J by 2 bases; unmatched bases: 3. The CDR3 length is 14 residues. Germline CDR1 is SGHRS and CDR2 is YFSETQ. This CDR3 reads CASSWTGATYEQYF. CDR3 sequence (DNA): TGCGCCAGCAGCTGGACAGGGGCTACCTACGAGCAGTACTTC.

This chain joins TRBV5-8 and TRBJ2-7; tentatively, D is TRBD2 (6 bases). The CDR3 runs 12 residues. V lost 4 bases to trimming and J lost 7 bases, with 12 bases between them. Germline V CDR1 and CDR2: SGHTS, YDEGEE. CDR3 nucleotide sequence: TGTGCCAGCAGCATCCGGGACTGGGAGCAGTACTTC. It codes for CASSIRDWEQYF. Based on the CDR3 plus reference TRBV5-8 and TRBJ2-7, the full variable domain is EAGVTQSPTHLIKTRGQQATLRCSPISGHTSVYWYQQALGLGLQFLLWYDEGEERNRGNFPPRFSGRQFPNYSSELNVNALELEDSALYLCASSIRDWEQYFGPGTRLTVT.

This sequence joins TRBV19 and TRBJ2-1; D is perhaps TRBD2 (6 bases). V gave up 11 bases and J gave up 4 bases, with 15 bases separating them. The CDR3 is 13 residues long. From germline, CDR1 is LNHDA and CDR2 SQIVND (reference sequence). The CDR3 DNA is TGTGCCCACCCCCGCGGGACTTACAATGAGCAGTTCTTC. It is translated as CAHPRGTYNEQFF. Full variable domain (remainder filled in from reference TRBV19 and TRBJ2-1): DGGITQSPKYLFRKEGQNVTLSCEQNLNHDAMYWYRQDPGQGLRLIYYSQIVNDFQKGDIAEGYSVSREKKESFPLTVTSAQKNPTAFYLCAHPRGTYNEQFFGPGTRLTVL.

This chain joins TRBV18 and TRBJ2-1; TRBD2 aligns across 8 bases. Germline CDR1 and CDR2: KGHSH and LQKENI. The CDR3 length is 17 residues. V shed 0 bases and J 0 bases; nucleotides not matched to a gene: 4. CDR3 sequence: CASSPPLAGSSYNEQFF. CDR3 bases: TGTGCCAGCTCACCACCGCTAGCGGGTAGCTCCTACAATGAGCAGTTCTTC.